This T cell receptor beta chain was profiled in a study of blood T cell repertoires in COVID-19 (dated by TCRdb to the early 2020s). About the full investigation: Samples covering the acute and convalescent phases of COVID-19 were provided by collaborators in the United States, Italy and Spain. Where available, HLA class I and class II types were obtained from metadata supplied by the sample provider rather than from assay-based typing. The samples were drawn from two sources: the first 160 participants of the ongoing ImmuneRACE study, and 1,000 to 1,500 subjects contributed by 6 global collaborators. The prospective study material was composed of cDNA or gDNA derived from T cells, B-cell-depleted T cells, or PBMCs. The repertoires were released in a freely available public database intended as a resource for research on the immune response to SARS-CoV-2. Deeply sampled blood TCRbeta repertoires from subjects exposed to, actively infected with, or recovered from COVID-19 were included in the dataset. The sample metadata nearly always contained a de-identified subject ID, COVID-19 status, age in years and sex.

As to this clone: No cognate antigen has been identified for it. Per-base quality was not reported, and no clone a single base away is much larger than it.

The study at large found these results: How much clinical and demographic metadata was included differed by source and by participant, and the metadata was provided uncurated.

The immunoSEQ Assay, a bias-controlled multiplex PCR, was used to amplify TCRbeta CDR3 regions from genomic DNA. In the authors' own workflow: Nucleated cell counts per sample were estimated from amplification of reference gene primers within the assay. Sequence reads were collapsed and filtered to measure the absolute abundance of every unique TCRbeta CDR3 rearrangement. For each sample, productive Simpson clonality was calculated as the square root of Simpson's diversity index across productive rearrangements. TCRdb took this table from immuneACCESS and kept in-frame rearrangements with V and J called. Such tables lack part of the clones; where checked against another copy, unresolved V genes explain under half of the gap, and the rest is unexplained. The V and J calls and clone size were taken over from that table, and D and trimming were inferred from the DNA. The sample table shows around 20,000 clones, and just under 90% are seen once. Around 10% of the sample belongs to the ten largest clones.

Collaborating institutions collected whole blood in K2EDTA tubes following their own protocols. Collaborator samples were shipped for TCRbeta analysis as frozen whole blood, isolated PBMCs, or DNA extracted from either sample type. Taken from the germline V gene, the CDR1 and CDR2 loops are ENHRY and SYGVKD. V sheds 1 base and J sheds 6 bases, leaving 9 bases between their ends. The CDR3 sequence holds 13 residues, the cysteine and phenylalanine included. The CDR3 DNA has 39 bases and is translated from base 1. The TCR comes from a human donor in a cohort sampled during active COVID-19. Recombination linked TRBV10-3 to TRBJ1-2; a tentative D call is TRBD1 (6 bases match). Sequencing was performed on peripheral blood. The DNA is as follows: TGTGCCATCAGTGAGTTACAGGGAGATGGCTACACCTTC. Its protein is CAISELQGDGYTF.